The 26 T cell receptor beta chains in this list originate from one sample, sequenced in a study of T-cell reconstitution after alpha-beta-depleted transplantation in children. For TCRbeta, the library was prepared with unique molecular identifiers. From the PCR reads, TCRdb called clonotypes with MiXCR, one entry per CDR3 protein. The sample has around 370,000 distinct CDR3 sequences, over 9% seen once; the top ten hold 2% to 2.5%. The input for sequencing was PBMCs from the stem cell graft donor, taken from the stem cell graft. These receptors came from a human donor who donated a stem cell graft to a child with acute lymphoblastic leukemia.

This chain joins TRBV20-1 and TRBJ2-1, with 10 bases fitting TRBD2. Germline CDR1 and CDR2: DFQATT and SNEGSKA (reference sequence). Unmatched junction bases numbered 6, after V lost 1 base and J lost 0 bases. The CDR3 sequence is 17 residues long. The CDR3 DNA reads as TGCAGTGCTAGAGGTGTACTAGCGGGGAGCTCCTACAATGAGCAGTTCTTC. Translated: CSARGVLAGSSYNEQFF.

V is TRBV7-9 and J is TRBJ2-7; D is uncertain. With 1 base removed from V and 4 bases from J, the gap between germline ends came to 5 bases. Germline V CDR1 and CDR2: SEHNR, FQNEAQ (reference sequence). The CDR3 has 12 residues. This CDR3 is CASSLGWYEQYF. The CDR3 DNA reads TGTGCCAGCAGCTTAGGGTGGTACGAGCAGTACTTC. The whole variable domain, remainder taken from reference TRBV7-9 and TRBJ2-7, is DTGVSQNPRHKITKRGQNVTFRCDPISEHNRLYWYRQTLGQGPEFLTYFQNEAQLEKSRLLSDRFSAERPKGSFSTLEIQRTEQGDSAMYLCASSLGWYEQYFGPGTRLTVT.

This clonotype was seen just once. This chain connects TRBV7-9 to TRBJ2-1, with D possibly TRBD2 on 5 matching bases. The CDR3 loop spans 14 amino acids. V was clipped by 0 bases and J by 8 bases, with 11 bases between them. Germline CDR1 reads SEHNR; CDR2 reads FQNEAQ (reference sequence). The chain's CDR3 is CASSLAVAIDEQFF. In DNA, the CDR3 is TGTGCCAGCAGCTTAGCTGTAGCGATCGATGAGCAGTTCTTC. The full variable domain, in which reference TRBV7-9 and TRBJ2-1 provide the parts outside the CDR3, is DTGVSQNPRHKITKRGQNVTFRCDPISEHNRLYWYRQTLGQGPEFLTYFQNEAQLEKSRLLSDRFSAERPKGSFSTLEIQRTEQGDSAMYLCASSLAVAIDEQFFGPGTRLTVL.

CDR3 DNA sequence: TGTGCCAGCAGCCAAGTGTCAGGGAGCAATCAGCCCCAGCATTTT. It encodes CASSQVSGSNQPQHF. This chain joins TRBV3-1 and TRBJ1-5; TRBD1 might be the D (5 bases). V shed 1 base and J shed 1 base, with 8 bases lying between them. The CDR3 sequence is 15 residues long. Looked up from germline, CDR1 is LGHDT and CDR2 is YNNKEL (reference sequence).

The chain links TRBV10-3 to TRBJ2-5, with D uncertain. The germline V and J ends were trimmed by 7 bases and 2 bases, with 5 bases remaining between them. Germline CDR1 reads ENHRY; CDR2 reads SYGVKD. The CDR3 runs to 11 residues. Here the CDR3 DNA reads TGTGCCATCAAACAGCAAGAGACCCAGTACTTC. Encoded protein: CAIKQQETQYF.

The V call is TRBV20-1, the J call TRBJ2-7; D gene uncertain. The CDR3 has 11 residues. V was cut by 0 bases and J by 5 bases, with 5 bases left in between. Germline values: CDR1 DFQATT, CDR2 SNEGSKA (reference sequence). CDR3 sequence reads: CSARDLHEQYF. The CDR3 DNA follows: TGCAGTGCTAGAGATTTACACGAGCAGTACTTC.

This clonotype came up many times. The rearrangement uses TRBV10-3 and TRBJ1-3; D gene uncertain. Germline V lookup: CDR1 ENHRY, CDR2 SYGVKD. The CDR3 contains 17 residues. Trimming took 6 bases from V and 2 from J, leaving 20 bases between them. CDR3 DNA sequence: TGTGCCATCAGGCCGAAGGGCGACCTTCGTACTGGAAACACCATATATTTT. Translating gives CAIRPKGDLRTGNTIYF.

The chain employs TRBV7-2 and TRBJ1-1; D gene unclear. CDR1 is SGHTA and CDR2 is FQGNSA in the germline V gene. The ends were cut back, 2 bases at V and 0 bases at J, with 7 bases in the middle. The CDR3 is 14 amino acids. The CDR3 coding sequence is TGTGCCAGCAGCTTATACGGAGTGAACACTGAAGCTTTCTTT. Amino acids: CASSLYGVNTEAFF.

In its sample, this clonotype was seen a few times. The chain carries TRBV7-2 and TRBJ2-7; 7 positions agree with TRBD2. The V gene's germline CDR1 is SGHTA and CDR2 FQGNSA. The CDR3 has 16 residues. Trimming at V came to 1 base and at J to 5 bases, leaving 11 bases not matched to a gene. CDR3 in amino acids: CASSLVASGGTDEQYF. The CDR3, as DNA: TGTGCCAGCAGCTTAGTGGCTAGCGGAGGGACGGACGAGCAGTACTTC.

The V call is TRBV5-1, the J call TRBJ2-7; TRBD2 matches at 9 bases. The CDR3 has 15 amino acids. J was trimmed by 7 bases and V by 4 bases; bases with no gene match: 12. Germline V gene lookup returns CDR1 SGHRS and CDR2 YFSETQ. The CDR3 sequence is CASSLRLAADFEQYF. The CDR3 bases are TGCGCCAGCAGCCTCCGACTAGCGGCAGATTTTGAGCAGTACTTC.

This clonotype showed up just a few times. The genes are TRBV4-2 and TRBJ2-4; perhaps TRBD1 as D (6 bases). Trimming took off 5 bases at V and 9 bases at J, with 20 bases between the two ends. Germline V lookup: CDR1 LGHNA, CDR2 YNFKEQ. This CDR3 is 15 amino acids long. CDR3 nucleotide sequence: TGTGCCAGCAGCGATGACCGACAGGTGGGAGTCATTCAGTACTTC. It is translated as CASSDDRQVGVIQYF.

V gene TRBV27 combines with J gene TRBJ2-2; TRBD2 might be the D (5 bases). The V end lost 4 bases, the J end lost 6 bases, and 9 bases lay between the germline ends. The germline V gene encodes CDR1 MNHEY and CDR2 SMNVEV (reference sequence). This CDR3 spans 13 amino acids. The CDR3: CASSSGDAGELFF. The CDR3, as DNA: TGTGCCAGCAGTTCCGGGGATGCCGGGGAGCTGTTTTTT.

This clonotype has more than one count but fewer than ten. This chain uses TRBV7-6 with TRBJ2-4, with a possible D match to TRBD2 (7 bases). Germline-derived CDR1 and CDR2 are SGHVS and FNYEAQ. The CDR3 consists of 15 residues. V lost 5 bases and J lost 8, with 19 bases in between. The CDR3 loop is CASSPSSGGRDIQYF. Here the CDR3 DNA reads TGTGCCAGCAGCCCCTCCTCGGGGGGCAGGGACATTCAGTACTTC.

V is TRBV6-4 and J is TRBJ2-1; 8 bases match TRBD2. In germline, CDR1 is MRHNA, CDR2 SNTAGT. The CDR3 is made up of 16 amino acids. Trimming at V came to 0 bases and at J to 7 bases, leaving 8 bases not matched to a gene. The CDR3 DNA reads TGTGCCAGCAGTGACTCTTGGGGACTAGGAAGGAATGAGCAGTTCTTC. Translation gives CASSDSWGLGRNEQFF.

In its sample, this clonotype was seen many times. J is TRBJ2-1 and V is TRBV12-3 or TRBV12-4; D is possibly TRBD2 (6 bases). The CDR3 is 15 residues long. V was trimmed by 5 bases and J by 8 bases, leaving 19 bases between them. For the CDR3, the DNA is TGTGCCAGCAGTCCCCCGGGACTGACGGGCGATGAGCAGTTCTTC. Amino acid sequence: CASSPPGLTGDEQFF.

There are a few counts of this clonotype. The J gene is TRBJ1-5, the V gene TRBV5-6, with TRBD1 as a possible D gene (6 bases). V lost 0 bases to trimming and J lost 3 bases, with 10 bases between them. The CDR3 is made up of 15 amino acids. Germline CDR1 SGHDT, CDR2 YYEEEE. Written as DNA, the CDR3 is TGTGCCAGCAGCTTGGCAGGGGTGGTCAATCAGCCCCAGCATTTT. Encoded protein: CASSLAGVVNQPQHF.

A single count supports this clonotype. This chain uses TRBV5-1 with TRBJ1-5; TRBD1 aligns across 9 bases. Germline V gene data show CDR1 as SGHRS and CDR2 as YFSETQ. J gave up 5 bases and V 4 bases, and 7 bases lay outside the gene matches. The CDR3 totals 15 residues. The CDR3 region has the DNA TGCGCCAGCAGCAACGGACAGGGGTTGGATCAGCCCCAGCATTTT. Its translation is CASSNGQGLDQPQHF.

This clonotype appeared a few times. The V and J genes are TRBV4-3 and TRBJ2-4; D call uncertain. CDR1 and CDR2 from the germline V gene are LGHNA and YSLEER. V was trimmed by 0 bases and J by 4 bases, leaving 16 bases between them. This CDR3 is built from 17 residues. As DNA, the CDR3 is TGCGCCAGCAGCCAAGATGTAGGGCGTCACAGAAAAAACATTCAGTACTTC. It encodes CASSQDVGRHRKNIQYF.

DNA of the CDR3: TGTGCCAGCAGCCCCCTCGAGCGGGGCACAGATACGCAGTATTTT. Residues: CASSPLERGTDTQYF. The rearrangement joins TRBV3-1 to TRBJ2-3, with D perhaps TRBD2 (6 bases). This CDR3 has 15 amino acids. Trimming stripped 4 bases from V and 1 base from J, with 12 bases between. Germline V CDR1 and CDR2: LGHDT, YNNKEL (reference sequence).

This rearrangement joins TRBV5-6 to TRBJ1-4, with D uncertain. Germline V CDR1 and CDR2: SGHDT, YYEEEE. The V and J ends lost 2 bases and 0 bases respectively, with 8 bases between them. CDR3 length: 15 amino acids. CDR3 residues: CASSFGLATNEKLFF. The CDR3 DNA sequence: TGTGCCAGCAGCTTCGGCCTTGCAACTAATGAAAAACTGTTTTTT.

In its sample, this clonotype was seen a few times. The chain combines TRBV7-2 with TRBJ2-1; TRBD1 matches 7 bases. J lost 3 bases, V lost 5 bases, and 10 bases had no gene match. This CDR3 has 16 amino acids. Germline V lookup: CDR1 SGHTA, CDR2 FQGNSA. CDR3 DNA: TGTGCCAGCAGCACCACCCCGGGACAGTTCTACAATGAGCAGTTCTTC. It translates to CASSTTPGQFYNEQFF.

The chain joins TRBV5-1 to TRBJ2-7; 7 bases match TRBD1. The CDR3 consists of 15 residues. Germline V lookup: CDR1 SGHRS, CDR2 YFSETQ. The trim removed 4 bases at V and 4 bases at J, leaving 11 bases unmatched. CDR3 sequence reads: CASSPQTGQTYEQYF. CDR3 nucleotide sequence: TGCGCCAGCAGCCCACAAACGGGACAGACTTACGAGCAGTACTTC.

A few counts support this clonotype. DNA for the CDR3: TGCGCCAGCAGCTTGGAAACTAGCGGGTCTACCGGGGAGCTGTTTTTT. This codes for CASSLETSGSTGELFF. This chain uses TRBV5-1 with TRBJ2-2; 9 nucleotides line up with TRBD2. Losses at the gene ends were 0 bases for V and 5 bases for J; bases not matched to a gene: 5. The CDR3 covers 16 residues. CDR1 is SGHRS and CDR2 is YFSETQ in the germline V gene.

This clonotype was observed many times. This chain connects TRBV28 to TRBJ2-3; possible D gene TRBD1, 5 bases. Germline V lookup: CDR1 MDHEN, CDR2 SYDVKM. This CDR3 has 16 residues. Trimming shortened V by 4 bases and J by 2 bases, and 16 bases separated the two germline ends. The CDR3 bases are TGTGCCAGCAGTTCCCCTTCCAGGGATCTCACAGATACGCAGTATTTT. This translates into CASSSPSRDLTDTQYF.

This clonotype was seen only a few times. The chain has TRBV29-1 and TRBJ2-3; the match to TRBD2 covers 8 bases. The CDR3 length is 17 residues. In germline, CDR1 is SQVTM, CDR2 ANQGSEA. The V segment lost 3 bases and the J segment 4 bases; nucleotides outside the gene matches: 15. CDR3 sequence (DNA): TGCAGCGTTGATAGTGTTGTACGGAGCGGGAGCGCAGATACGCAGTATTTT. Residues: CSVDSVVRSGSADTQYF.

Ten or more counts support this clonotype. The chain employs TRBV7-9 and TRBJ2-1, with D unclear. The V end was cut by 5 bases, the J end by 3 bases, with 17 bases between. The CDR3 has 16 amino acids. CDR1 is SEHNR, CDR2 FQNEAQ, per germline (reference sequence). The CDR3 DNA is TGTGCCAGCAGCCGAGGACCGGTAAAAAGCTACAATGAGCAGTTCTTC. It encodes CASSRGPVKSYNEQFF.